This TCR beta chain was obtained from a study of spatial heterogeneity in lung cancer. One entry per CDR3 protein, called by TCRdb with MiXCR from the 5' RACE reads. This sample has roughly 120,000 distinct CDR3 sequences; 12% occur once, and the top ten carry over 15%. This clonotype was recorded many times. V lost 2 bases to trimming and J lost 4 bases, with 10 bases between them. Germline-derived CDR1 and CDR2 are SQVTM and ANQGSEA. The CDR3 has 13 amino acids. As to time point: blood at routine non-recurrence follow-up after resection. Extraction of whole RNA from tumor, nontumor lung or frozen PBMC preceded unsorted sequencing.

The chain couples TRBV29-1 to TRBJ2-3; no clear D gene. The clonotype was recovered from a male donor with early-stage non-small cell lung cancer. The starting material was PBMCs, obtained at follow-up. In DNA form, the CDR3 reads TGCAGCGTTGAAACGGTTTTAGCAGATACGCAGTATTTT. Translated, it gives CSVETVLADTQYF.